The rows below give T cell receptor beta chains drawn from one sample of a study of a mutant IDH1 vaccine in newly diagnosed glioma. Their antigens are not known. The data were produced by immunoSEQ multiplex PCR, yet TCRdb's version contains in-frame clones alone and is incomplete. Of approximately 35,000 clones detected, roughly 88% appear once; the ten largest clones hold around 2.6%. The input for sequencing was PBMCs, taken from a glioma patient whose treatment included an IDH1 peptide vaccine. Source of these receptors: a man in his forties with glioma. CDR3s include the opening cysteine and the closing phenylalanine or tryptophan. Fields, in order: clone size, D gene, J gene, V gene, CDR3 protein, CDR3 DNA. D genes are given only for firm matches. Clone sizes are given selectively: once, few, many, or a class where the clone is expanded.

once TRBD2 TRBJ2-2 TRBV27 CASSFPSSGRGTGELFF TGTGCCAGCAGTTTCCCGTCTAGCGGGAGAGGCACCGGGGAGCTGTTTTTT
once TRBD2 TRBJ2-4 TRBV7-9 CASSSAGGPNAKNIQYF TGTGCCAGCAGCTCCGCGGGAGGGCCCAATGCCAAAAACATTCAGTACTTC
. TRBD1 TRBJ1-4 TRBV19 CASSIDGAGGGEKLFF TGTGCCAGTAGTATAGATGGCGCAGGGGGCGGTGAAAAACTGTTTTTT
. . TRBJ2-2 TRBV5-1 CASRQANTGELFF TGCGCCAGCAGACAGGCGAACACCGGGGAGCTGTTTTTT
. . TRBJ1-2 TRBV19 CASRPGAGFYGYTF TGTGCCAGTAGGCCAGGGGCGGGTTTCTATGGCTACACCTTC
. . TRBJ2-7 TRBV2 CASSPTSYEQYF TGTGCCAGCAGTCCCACCTCCTACGAGCAGTACTTC
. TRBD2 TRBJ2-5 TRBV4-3 CASSLSGSGQETQYF TGCGCCAGCAGCCTAAGCGGGAGTGGTCAAGAGACCCAGTACTTC
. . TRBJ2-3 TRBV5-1 CASSLRSTSTDTQYF TGCGCCAGCAGCTTGCGTAGCACTAGCACAGATACGCAGTATTTT
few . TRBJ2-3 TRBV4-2 CASSQDSGSDTQYF TGTGCCAGCAGCCAAGATTCGGGGTCAGATACGCAGTATTTT
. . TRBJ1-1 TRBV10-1 CASARQAHTEAFF TGCGCCAGTGCCCGACAGGCCCACACTGAAGCTTTCTTT
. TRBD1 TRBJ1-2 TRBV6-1 CASSPSGTGFFGYTF TGTGCCAGCAGCCCAAGTGGGACAGGTTTCTTTGGCTACACCTTC
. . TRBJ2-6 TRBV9 CASSPEILEDWSGANVLTF TGTGCCAGCAGCCCGGAAATTTTGGAGGATTGGTCTGGGGCCAACGTCCTGACTTTC
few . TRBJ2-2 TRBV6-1 CASSEANTGELFF TGTGCCAGCAGTGAGGCGAACACCGGGGAGCTGTTTTTT
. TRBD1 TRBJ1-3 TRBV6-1 CASSEEGATGNTIYF TGTGCCAGCAGTGAAGAGGGGGCGACTGGAAACACCATATATTTT
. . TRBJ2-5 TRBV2 CASSPLNPGQETQYF TGTGCCAGCAGCCCCCTTAATCCGGGGCAAGAGACCCAGTACTTC
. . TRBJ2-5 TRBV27 CASRTYLSNGETQYF TGTGCCAGCCGCACCTACCTGAGCAACGGAGAGACCCAGTACTTC
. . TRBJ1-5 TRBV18 CASSPGSDQPQHF TGTGCCAGCTCCCCAGGATCGGATCAGCCCCAGCATTTT
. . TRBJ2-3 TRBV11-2 CASSLTGVPDTQYF TGTGCCAGCAGCTTAACGGGAGTCCCAGATACGCAGTATTTT
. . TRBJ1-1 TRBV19 CASSILAANTEAFF TGTGCCAGTAGTATCTTGGCAGCGAACACTGAAGCTTTCTTT
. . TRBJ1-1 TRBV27 CASSFSDGTSTEAFF TGTGCCAGCAGTTTTTCGGACGGGACTAGTACTGAAGCTTTCTTT
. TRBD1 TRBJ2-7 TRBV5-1 CASTSGQGENYEQYF TGCGCCAGCACCTCCGGACAGGGGGAAAACTACGAGCAGTACTTC
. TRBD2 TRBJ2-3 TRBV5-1 CASSYGTSGTTDTQYF TGCGCCAGCAGCTACGGGACTAGCGGGACCACAGATACGCAGTATTTT
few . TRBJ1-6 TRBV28 CASIGGGNSPLHF TGTGCCAGCATCGGGGGGGGCAATTCACCCCTCCACTTT
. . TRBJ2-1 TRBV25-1 CATVRATYNEQFF TGTGCCACCGTCCGGGCTACCTACAATGAGCAGTTCTTC
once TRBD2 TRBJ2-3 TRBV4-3 CASSQREGIDTQYF TGCGCCAGCAGCCAAAGGGAGGGCATCGATACGCAGTATTTT
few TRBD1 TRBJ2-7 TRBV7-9 CASSPEAQGADEQYF TGTGCCAGCAGCCCAGAAGCACAGGGGGCAGACGAGCAGTACTTC
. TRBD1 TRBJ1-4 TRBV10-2 CASRQGATNEKLFF TGCGCCAGCCGACAGGGGGCAACTAATGAAAAACTGTTTTTT
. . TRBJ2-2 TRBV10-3 CAIRAFSGDNPGELFF TGTGCCATCAGAGCCTTTTCGGGGGATAACCCCGGGGAGCTGTTTTTT
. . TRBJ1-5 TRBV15 CATSRDIGQFQPQHF TGTGCCACCAGCAGAGATATAGGACAGTTTCAGCCCCAGCATTTT
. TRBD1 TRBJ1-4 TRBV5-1 CASSLQGSDEKLFF TGCGCCAGCAGCTTACAGGGGTCTGATGAAAAACTGTTTTTT
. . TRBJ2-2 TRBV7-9 CASSPGTGELFF TGTGCCAGCAGCCCGGGCACCGGGGAGCTGTTTTTT
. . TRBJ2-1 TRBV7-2 CASSLDRGRGNEQFF TGTGCCAGCAGCTTAGATCGGGGTCGAGGCAATGAGCAGTTCTTC
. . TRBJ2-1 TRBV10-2 CASSLGGVNYNEQFF TGCGCCAGCAGCCTTGGAGGGGTAAATTACAATGAGCAGTTCTTC